These 26 T cell receptor beta chains originate from one sample sequenced in a study of blood T cell repertoires in COVID-19. Sequencing used immunoSEQ multiplex PCR; TCRdb keeps in-frame clones, though not all of them. The profile shows 200,000 to 250,000 clones, around 88% of them singletons. The sequenced material came from PBMCs or T cells enriched from blood (not recorded which). These TCRs come from a woman between 45 and 65 years old who had recovered from COVID-19.

The chain combines TRBV7-2 with TRBJ2-1; D is ambiguous. CDR1 is SGHTA, CDR2 FQGNSA, per germline. The germline V and J ends were trimmed by 5 bases and 3 bases, with 11 bases remaining between them. There are 14 residues in the CDR3. The CDR3 nucleotides are TGTGCCAGCAGCCCGAGTGGGCTCTACAATGAGCAGTTCTTC. It codes for CASSPSGLYNEQFF.

The rearrangement uses TRBV19 and TRBJ2-5, with 9 bases aligning to TRBD1. Germline V gives CDR1 LNHDA, CDR2 SQIVND (reference sequence). The length of the CDR3 is 15 residues. After removal of 7 bases from V and 5 bases from J, the junction contained 11 bases not matched to a gene. The CDR3 protein is CASITDRGSDETQYF. Here the CDR3 DNA reads TGTGCCAGTATTACGGACAGGGGATCTGACGAGACCCAGTACTTC.

The J gene is TRBJ1-4, the V gene TRBV19; 7 nucleotides match TRBD1. Trimming at V came to 3 bases and at J to 4 bases, leaving 5 bases not matched to a gene. In germline, CDR1 is LNHDA, CDR2 SQIVND (reference sequence). CDR3 length: 15 residues. The chain's CDR3 is CASSIGDRNNEKLFF. Written as DNA, the CDR3 is TGTGCCAGTAGTATCGGGGACAGAAATAATGAAAAACTGTTTTTT.

The V and J genes are TRBV7-2 and TRBJ2-7, with 7 bases lining up with TRBD1. This CDR3 region has 18 residues. Germline CDR1 and CDR2: SGHTA and FQGNSA. Trimming cost V 5 bases and J 6 bases; bases outside gene matches: 22. CDR3 sequence reads: CASSRTTSSGQSSREQYF. CDR3 nucleotide sequence: TGTGCCAGCAGCCGGACGACCTCGTCGGGACAGAGCAGCCGCGAGCAGTACTTC.

This clone was seen a handful of times. The chain is built from TRBV5-4 and TRBJ1-6, with unresolved D. Germline V gene data show CDR1 as SGHNT and CDR2 as YYREEE (reference sequence). Trimming took 9 bases from V and 3 from J, leaving 16 bases between them. This CDR3 has 15 amino acids. The CDR3 DNA sequence: TGTGCCATCGGCGAAGCGCGCAACTATAATTCACCCCTCCACTTT. This sequence encodes CAIGEARNYNSPLHF. The variable domain in full, completed from reference TRBV5-4 and TRBJ1-6, reads ETGVTQSPTHLIKTRGQQVTLRCSSQSGHNTVSWYQQALGQGPQFIFQYYREEENGRGNFPPRFSGLQFPNYSSELNVNALELDDSALYLCAIGEARNYNSPLHFGNGTRLTVT.

The chain couples TRBV6-5 to TRBJ1-1; 8 nucleotides match TRBD1. This CDR3 comprises 14 residues. V lost 2 bases to trimming and J lost 6 bases; unmatched junction nucleotides: 5. Germline V gene data show CDR1 as MNHEY and CDR2 as SVGAGI. The CDR3 sequence: CASSYGQGASEAFF. Written as DNA, the CDR3 is TGTGCCAGCAGTTACGGCCAGGGGGCCTCTGAAGCTTTCTTT.

V usage is TRBV7-6 and J usage is TRBJ1-6; 11 nucleotides line up with TRBD1. The trim removed 5 bases at V and 8 bases at J, leaving 2 bases unmatched. The CDR3 contains 14 residues. Germline-derived CDR1 and CDR2 are SGHVS and FNYEAQ. The CDR3 DNA reads as TGTGCCAGCAGCCTGGGACAGGGGGATTCACCCCTCCACTTT. Translation gives CASSLGQGDSPLHF.

The chain combines TRBV6-5 with TRBJ1-1, with TRBD1 identical over 9 bases. Germline CDR1 reads MNHEY; CDR2 reads SVGAGI. CDR3 length equals 15 residues. J gave up 6 bases and V 6 bases, and 11 bases lay outside the gene matches. The CDR3 reads CASRDDGTGRSEAFF. Written as DNA, the CDR3 is TGTGCCAGCAGGGACGACGGGACAGGGAGATCTGAAGCTTTCTTT.

CDR3 nucleotide sequence: TGTGCCAGTAGCGCGAACCCGGGACAGGGGACCTACGAGCAGTACTTC. This codes for CASSANPGQGTYEQYF. The chain carries TRBV19 and TRBJ2-7, with 10 positions matching TRBD1. Germline V gives CDR1 LNHDA, CDR2 SQIVND (reference sequence). Trimming cost V 6 bases and J 2 bases; bases outside gene matches: 10. The CDR3 length is 16 residues.

The chain uses TRBV7-2 and TRBJ1-5; no firm D call. Germline CDR1 SGHTA, CDR2 FQGNSA. V was trimmed by 0 bases and J by 4 bases, leaving 10 bases between them. The CDR3 totals 15 residues. The CDR3 DNA follows: TGTGCCAGCAGCTTAGCTGTGACGGGGAATCAGCCCCAGCATTTT. This codes for CASSLAVTGNQPQHF.

This clone was seen ten or more times. This sequence joins TRBV2 and TRBJ2-3, with D perhaps matching TRBD1 (6 bases). Between the trimmed V and J ends, which lost 4 bases and 5 bases, there was a span of 13 bases. This CDR3 contains 14 residues. Germline lookup yields CDR1 SNHLY and CDR2 FYNNEI. CDR3 loop: CASSVGGAKDTQYF. The CDR3 coding sequence is TGTGCCAGCAGTGTAGGGGGAGCCAAAGATACGCAGTATTTT.

The chain combines TRBV5-1 with TRBJ1-5; D possibly corresponds to TRBD1 (5 bases). The germline V and J ends were trimmed by 3 bases and 4 bases, with 11 bases remaining between them. Germline V gene sequence: CDR1 SGHRS, CDR2 YFSETQ. The CDR3 sequence is 14 residues long. The CDR3 nucleotides read TGCGCCAGCAGCTCGGGGGGAGAAAATCAGCCCCAGCATTTT. This sequence encodes CASSSGGENQPQHF.

The chain uses TRBV27 and TRBJ2-1; 7 bases are a match to TRBD2. Germline V gives CDR1 MNHEY, CDR2 SMNVEV (reference sequence). With V trimmed by 9 bases and J by 0 bases, 5 bases remained unmatched. CDR3 length equals 14 residues. CDR3 DNA sequence: TGTGCCAGTACTAGCGTGAACTCCTACAATGAGCAGTTCTTC. This gives the protein CASTSVNSYNEQFF.

This clone appeared a single time. This sequence joins TRBV6-5 and TRBJ1-2, with D perhaps TRBD1 (5 bases). Germline CDR1 is MNHEY and CDR2 is SVGAGI. Trimming left V 2 bases short and J 6 bases short, with 16 bases between. The CDR3 loop spans 15 amino acids. The DNA of the CDR3 is TGTGCCAGCAGTTACACCCGCGGGGGTCGAGATGGCTACACCTTC. It is translated as CASSYTRGGRDGYTF.

This clone was recorded only once. Other DNA sequences in the same sample also yield this CDR3. V usage is TRBV29-1 and J usage is TRBJ2-7; a possible D gene is TRBD2 (5 bases). V was clipped by 7 bases and J by 1 base, with 11 bases between them. The CDR3 totals 12 residues. Germline CDR1 and CDR2: SQVTM and ANQGSEA. Written as DNA, the CDR3 is TGCAGCGCCGGTCCGGGATCCTACGAGCAGTACTTC. As protein: CSAGPGSYEQYF.

The rearrangement joins TRBV6-5 to TRBJ1-5; 10 positions match TRBD1. Germline CDR1 and CDR2: MNHEY and SVGAGI. The CDR3 is 15 amino acids. Trimming at V came to 6 bases and at J to 4 bases, leaving 6 bases not matched to a gene. The CDR3 here is CASRTGQGLNQPQHF. CDR3 DNA sequence: TGTGCCAGCAGGACGGGACAGGGGTTAAATCAGCCCCAGCATTTT.

The genes are TRBV5-1 and TRBJ2-1, with 8 nucleotides matching TRBD2. V was clipped by 6 bases and J by 4 bases; unmatched bases: 6. Germline CDR1 reads SGHRS; CDR2 reads YFSETQ. The CDR3 runs 14 residues. This CDR3 reads CASTPGGVYNEQFF. As DNA, the CDR3 is TGCGCCAGCACCCCCGGGGGGGTATACAATGAGCAGTTCTTC.

Comment on this clone: One end of the junction fails to match germline, which may point to a read error. The gene calls are TRBV6-2 or TRBV6-3 and TRBJ1-5; 8 bases line up with TRBD1. CDR3 size: 14 residues. From germline, CDR1 is MNHEY and CDR2 SVGEGT. The CDR3 nucleotides are TGTGCCAGCAGCCCGACAGGGGAAAATCCGCCCCAGCATTTT. Translating gives CASSPTGENPPQHF.

The chain combines TRBV7-9 with TRBJ1-2; D gene ambiguous. Germline lookup yields CDR1 SEHNR and CDR2 FQNEAQ (reference sequence). The CDR3 has 15 residues. Trimming took 4 bases from V and 4 from J, leaving 16 bases between them. The CDR3 bases are TGTGCCAGCAGCTCGTCCCGCGGGCAAGGCTATGGCTACACCTTC. This translates into CASSSSRGQGYGYTF.

The chain has TRBV4-1 and TRBJ2-1; 14 bases are shared with TRBD2. CDR3 length equals 15 residues. CDR1 and CDR2 from the germline V gene are MGHRA and YSYEKL. The V gene end was trimmed by 6 bases and the J gene end by 11 bases; junction bases not matched to a gene: 9. CDR3 nucleotide sequence: TGCGCCAGCAGGGCGGGACTAGCGGGAGATCGGAAGCAGTTCTTC. Translating gives CASRAGLAGDRKQFF.

V is TRBV6-4 and J is TRBJ2-1; 10 bases match TRBD2. Germline CDR1 MRHNA, CDR2 SNTAGT. With V trimmed by 3 bases and J by 6 bases, 5 bases remained unmatched. The CDR3 runs to 15 residues. The DNA of the CDR3 is TGTGCCAGCAGTGAACTAGCGGGGCTGGGCAATGAGCAGTTCTTC. Its translation is CASSELAGLGNEQFF.

V and J are TRBV29-1 and TRBJ1-5, with D possibly matching TRBD1 (6 bases). This CDR3 has 13 amino acids. Deletions cut 6 bases from V and 1 base from J, with 10 bases between. Germline loops: CDR1 SQVTM, CDR2 ANQGSEA. The CDR3 DNA follows: TGCAGCGTAGATACAGGGAGCAATCAGCCCCAGCATTTT. Protein product: CSVDTGSNQPQHF. The complete variable domain, with remaining parts taken from reference TRBV29-1 and TRBJ1-5, reads SAVISQKPSRDICQRGTSLTIQCQVDSQVTMMFWYRQQPGQSLTLIATANQGSEATYESGFVIDKFPISRPNLTFSTLTVSNMSPEDSSIYLCSVDTGSNQPQHFGDGTRLSIL.

This sequence joins TRBV28 and TRBJ1-5, with 7 bases fitting TRBD1. Germline values: CDR1 MDHEN, CDR2 SYDVKM. The CDR3 consists of 16 residues. V gave up 3 bases and J gave up 0 bases; unmatched junction bases: 5. The CDR3 coding sequence is TGTGCCAGCAGTTTTGCGGGACAGATTAGCAATCAGCCCCAGCATTTT. Protein sequence: CASSFAGQISNQPQHF.

The chain has TRBV3-1 (or the pseudogene TRBV3-2) and TRBJ2-1; D not resolved. CDR1 and CDR2 from the germline V gene are LGHDT and YNNKEL (reference sequence). The germline V and J ends were trimmed by 3 bases and 2 bases, with 8 bases remaining between them. CDR3 size: 14 residues. Written as DNA, the CDR3 is TGTGCCAGCAGCCAGAGCTCCCCCTACAATGAGCAGTTCTTC. It codes for CASSQSSPYNEQFF.

This clone was found many times. The chain employs TRBV6-1 and TRBJ2-1; the D gene is possibly TRBD1 (6 bases). The V and J ends lost 2 bases and 5 bases respectively, with 7 bases between them. This CDR3 has 13 residues. Germline CDR1 MNHNS, CDR2 SASEGT. The CDR3 reads CASSEQGHNEQFF. The CDR3 DNA sequence: TGTGCCAGCAGTGAACAGGGGCACAATGAGCAGTTCTTC.

This clone turned up a few times. The genes are TRBV6-5 and TRBJ2-7, with 8 bases fitting TRBD2. J gave up 3 bases and V 6 bases, and 7 bases lay outside the gene matches. The germline CDR1 and CDR2 sequences are MNHEY and SVGAGI. The CDR3 has 14 amino acids. For the CDR3, the DNA is TGTGCCAGCAGCACTAGCGGAGAGTTCTACGAGCAGTACTTC. Amino acid sequence: CASSTSGEFYEQYF.